This TCR beta chain is drawn from a study of regulatory T cells in long-lasting Graves disease. Researchers made TCR beta libraries by using iRepertoire HTBI primers and running Arm-PCR on CDR3 regions. As originally analysed: Identification of gene segments yielded more than 60 TRBV and about 14 TRBJ across samples. A single record per CDR3 protein comes from TCRdb applying MiXCR to the multiplex PCR reads. TCRdb's processing, not the authors', yielded these V and J calls. The sample includes roughly 610,000 distinct CDR3 sequences, roughly 16% of them seen just once. Comment on this clonotype: The antigen is undetermined. Since a much larger clone is just one base distant, this may be a read error.

Study findings and constraints: Peripheral blood was the sole material, not thyroid tissue.

Indicated time point: newly diagnosed GD, antithyroid drugs for less than 3 months. From RNA extracted from PBMCs, the TCR library was made. Trimming shortened V by 0 bases and J by 4 bases, and 8 bases separated the two germline ends. Germline V gene lookup returns CDR1 SEHNR and CDR2 FQNEAQ (reference sequence). The CDR3 extends over 14 amino acids. In addition, the sample was reused for a study of T cells in Graves' hyperthyroidism and ophthalmopathy. According to that study: The blood repertoire included most of the expanded thyroid clonotypes above 0.001.

The receptor was isolated from a man younger than 35 with Graves disease. This chain links TRBV7-9 with TRBJ2-3, with D possibly TRBD2 on 5 matching bases. The sample was peripheral blood mononuclear cells (PBMCs), taken at new diagnosis, from a patient treated with antithyroid drugs. The CDR3 DNA reads TGTGCCAGCAGCTTAGCGGGAGAGGCAGATACGCAGTATTTT. Encoded protein: CASSLAGEADTQYF.